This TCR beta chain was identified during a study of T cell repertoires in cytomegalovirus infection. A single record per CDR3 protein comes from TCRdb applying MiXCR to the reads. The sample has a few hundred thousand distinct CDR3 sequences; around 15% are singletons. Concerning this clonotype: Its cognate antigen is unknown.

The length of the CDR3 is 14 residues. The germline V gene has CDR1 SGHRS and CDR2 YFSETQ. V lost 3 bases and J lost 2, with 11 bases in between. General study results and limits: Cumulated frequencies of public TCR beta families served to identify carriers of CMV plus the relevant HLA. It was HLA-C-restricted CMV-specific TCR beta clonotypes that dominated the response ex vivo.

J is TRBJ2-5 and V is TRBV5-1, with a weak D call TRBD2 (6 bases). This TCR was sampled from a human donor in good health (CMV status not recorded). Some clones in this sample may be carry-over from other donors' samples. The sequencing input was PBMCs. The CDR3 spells CASSSGLMQETQYF. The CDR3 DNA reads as TGCGCCAGCAGCTCGGGACTCATGCAAGAGACCCAGTACTTC.